This T cell receptor (beta chain) originates from a study of T cell responses to AZD1222 COVID-19 vaccine. About the research overall: Pooling was applied to second doses at about 4 or about 12 weeks. Study observations and caveats: Nearly half of the spike-specific TCRs reportedly recognize variant regions that carry no mutations. Spike-specific TCR breadth and depth grew following two AZD1222 doses. Mostly white British, mostly female donors; authors suggested clonal diversity may be underestimated.

The V end was cut by 1 base, the J end by 1 base, with 11 bases between. This CDR3 region has 16 residues. From germline, CDR1 is LGHDT and CDR2 YNNKEL (reference sequence). TCRdb keeps only in-frame clones here, not all; method: immunoSEQ multiplex PCR. Of 110,000 to 150,000 clones listed, roughly 88% are singletons. On this clone itself: Its matching antigen is unknown.

This specimen consisted of peripheral blood, obtained on day 0 of AZD1222 vaccination. This sequence was found in an adult in good health. The chain links TRBV3-1 (or the pseudogene TRBV3-2) to TRBJ1-3; unclear D gene. CDR3 residues: CASSQGPWRSGNTIYF. CDR3 bases: TGTGCCAGCAGCCAAGGTCCGTGGCGGTCTGGAAACACCATATATTTT.